The source of this TCR beta chain is a study of cytomegalovirus exposure and HLA in healthy donors. CDR3 length: 14 amino acids. Germline values: CDR1 SQVTM, CDR2 ANQGSEA. The V and J ends lost 5 bases and 0 bases respectively, with 10 bases between them. Study observations and caveats: The dataset shows that most TCR sequences were rare, while some public TCRs occurred in many donors. Being productive about 90% or about 30% of the time was typical of most TCR beta V segments in an earlier analysis. HLA alleles were associated with 18,000 or so TCR beta sequences in a later analysis at 0.05 false discovery rate. Diagnosis of cytomegalovirus status made by the classifier reportedly showed high specificity and sensitivity.

Points on this clone: Antigen: not known.

PCR involved 60 Vbeta and 13 Jbeta primers. Only in-frame clones appear in the TCRdb table, and some are missing; sequencing was by immunoSEQ multiplex PCR. Of more than 85,000 clones listed, around 83% are singletons. The sequenced material came from PBMCs. This TCR was recovered from a woman aged 55-69 years in good health and CMV-seropositive. The V call is TRBV29-1, the J call TRBJ1-4, with D possibly matching TRBD1 (5 bases). CDR3 sequence (DNA): TGCAGCGTTAAACAGGTAGCAACTAATGAAAAACTGTTTTTT. This gives the protein CSVKQVATNEKLFF.